This TCR beta chain was sequenced in a study of blood T cell repertoires in COVID-19. TCRdb's table, derived via immunoSEQ multiplex PCR, lists solely in-frame clones and lacks some. The sample consists of fewer than 350,000 clones, approximately 89% of them appearing once. Germline loops: CDR1 LGHNA, CDR2 YNFKEQ. The CDR3 totals 17 residues. Trimming cost V 0 bases and J 2 bases, with 16 bases left between them. Sequenced: peripheral blood. The J gene is TRBJ1-1, the V gene TRBV4-2, with D tentatively TRBD1 (6 bases). This clonotype was sampled from a woman younger than 45 with COVID-19, enrolled during active disease. CDR3 protein: CASSQDSAGAFNTEAFF. In DNA form, the CDR3 reads TGTGCCAGCAGCCAAGACTCGGCAGGGGCCTTCAACACTGAAGCTTTCTTT.